The rows below give T cell receptor beta chains drawn from one sample of a study of PD-1 blockade in classical Hodgkin lymphoma. Here immunoSEQ multiplex PCR was the method, and the copy in TCRdb shows in-frame clones only, minus some. The sample holds about 110,000 clones, about 89% seen once. The material was peripheral blood mononuclear cells (PBMCs), obtained before the second cycle of nivolumab. These receptors were obtained from a human donor with classical Hodgkin lymphoma. Each CDR3 is given with its conserved first and last residue.

v_call: TRBV10-1
cdr3_aa: CASSESGLEGYEQYF

v_call: TRBV5-4
cdr3_aa: CASSLTGSNYEQYF

v_call: TRBV6-6
cdr3_aa: CASSYKGKQYF

v_call: TRBV5-1
cdr3_aa: CASRTENYGYTF

v_call: TRBV4-3
cdr3_aa: CASSPPTTDTQYF

v_call: TRBV7-2
cdr3_aa: CASSLRQNNEKLFF

v_call: TRBV30
cdr3_aa: CAWSNEKLFF

v_call: TRBV25-1
cdr3_aa: CASSDAKQGYEQYF

v_call: TRBV11-2
cdr3_aa: CASSLEPVNQPQHF

v_call: TRBV10-2
cdr3_aa: CASRKGTDSYEQYF

v_call: TRBV5-1
cdr3_aa: CASSYEGTSTRWNTEAFF

v_call: TRBV6-5
cdr3_aa: CASSYSGQTNTEAFF

v_call: TRBV30
cdr3_aa: CARGDNSYEQYF

v_call: TRBV28
cdr3_aa: CASSEGPVIKGPTDTQYF

v_call: TRBV15
cdr3_aa: CATSRADRGDDVLTF

v_call: TRBV13
cdr3_aa: CATRRGSYEQYF

v_call: TRBV28
cdr3_aa: CASSSPQGDGTDTQYF

v_call: TRBV9
cdr3_aa: CAPHRDRGSNEQFF

v_call: TRBV21-1
cdr3_aa: CASIRGRANSGANVLTF

v_call: TRBV2
cdr3_aa: CASSPQGTSYNEQFF

v_call: TRBV28
cdr3_aa: CASRGQVVSYGYTF

v_call: TRBV6-6
cdr3_aa: CASSYPGQLYEQYF

v_call: TRBV29-1
cdr3_aa: CSVRPGDTEAFF

v_call: TRBV7-9
cdr3_aa: CASSLYSRSYEQYF

v_call: TRBV11-2
cdr3_aa: CASSLRGRVGLAGNEQFF

v_call: TRBV2
cdr3_aa: CASSLGRTDTQYF

v_call: TRBV9
cdr3_aa: CASSVGVDRAGELFF

v_call: TRBV29-1
cdr3_aa: CSVGQGSDGANVLTF

v_call: TRBV18
cdr3_aa: CASSPLDRNTEAFF

v_call: TRBV5-5
cdr3_aa: CASSQTRGSKIAEAFF

v_call: TRBV2
cdr3_aa: CASSEYFPSGRDNEQFF

v_call: TRBV4-3
cdr3_aa: CASSQVRGMGTQYF

v_call: TRBV5-1
cdr3_aa: CASSLGQGSYEQYF

v_call: TRBV4-3
cdr3_aa: CASRAGQGAFAGELFF

v_call: TRBV7-9
cdr3_aa: CASSHRAGNTEAFF

v_call: TRBV19
cdr3_aa: CASSILGTPNTEAFF

v_call: TRBV6-5
cdr3_aa: CASSYSHRINQPQHF

v_call: TRBV11-2
cdr3_aa: CASSLPLSFQETQYF

v_call: TRBV19
cdr3_aa: CASSIDQRLAGGKEQFF

v_call: TRBV28
cdr3_aa: CASSSFIYEQYF

v_call: TRBV28
cdr3_aa: CASSFFNRGSHRSVGYTF

v_call: TRBV7-9
cdr3_aa: CASSQDHGAIAKNIQYF

v_call: TRBV21-1
cdr3_aa: CASSKEEEPMNTEAFF

v_call: TRBV21-1
cdr3_aa: CANPWAGGCADTQYF

v_call: TRBV18
cdr3_aa: CASSPGRRETQYF

v_call: TRBV18
cdr3_aa: CASSPSLAGTSTDTQYF

v_call: TRBV4-3
cdr3_aa: CASSPTGDEAFF

v_call: TRBV5-4
cdr3_aa: CASSLGGIRETQYF

v_call: TRBV10-3
cdr3_aa: CAISEGSGGSEAFF

v_call: TRBV29-1
cdr3_aa: CSVEVRWGGQGPDTQYF

v_call: TRBV4-1
cdr3_aa: CASSQVQGSTEAFF

v_call: TRBV6-4
cdr3_aa: CASSDNLRPPGEQFF

v_call: TRBV5-6
cdr3_aa: CASSSRGLNTEAFF

v_call: TRBV7-9
cdr3_aa: CASSHSPGTPSGNTIYF

v_call: TRBV14
cdr3_aa: CASSQLSSYTEAFF

v_call: TRBV7-6
cdr3_aa: CASSPPSAGGGNEQFF

v_call: TRBV12-5
cdr3_aa: CASGPFDRGDGYTF

v_call: TRBV5-1
cdr3_aa: CASRLSAGGLYEQYF

v_call: TRBV27
cdr3_aa: CASSWKGQGVRTEAFF

v_call: TRBV5-4
cdr3_aa: CASSLGLAGVGMTDTQYF